This T cell receptor beta chain was captured in a study of OX40 agonist ivuxolimab in advanced cancers. Study overall: Patients' therapy was ivuxolimab, an antibody that acts as an agonist of OX40 (CD134). Allowance was made for prior anti-PD-1, anti-PD-L1 or anti-CTLA-4 therapy, and roughly 40% had some. Six ivuxolimab dose levels, 0.01 to 10 mg/kg, were given intravenously every 2 weeks. Study results and caveats: Compared with CD4+, CD8+ T cells on average had more expanded clones.

The germline V gene has CDR1 MNHEY and CDR2 SMNVEV (reference sequence). V was shortened by 3 bases and J by 0 bases, with 11 bases between the two germline ends. The CDR3 runs to 16 residues. Profiled with immunoSEQ multiplex PCR; TCRdb holds only in-frame clones, not every one. The sample carries approximately 79,000 clones, approximately 90% recorded once. In its sample, this clone was seen once. Antigen specificity is unknown. The specimen comprised CD4+ or CD8+ T cells sorted from blood, sampled in a trial of the OX40 agonist ivuxolimab. The receptor comes from an adult with an advanced solid tumor such as melanoma, head and neck, liver or kidney cancer. This chain joins TRBV27 and TRBJ2-2, with D unclear. The CDR3 DNA reads TGTGCCAGCAGTTTTCTCTCCTTTGCGAACACCGGGGAGCTGTTTTTT. Translated, it gives CASSFLSFANTGELFF.